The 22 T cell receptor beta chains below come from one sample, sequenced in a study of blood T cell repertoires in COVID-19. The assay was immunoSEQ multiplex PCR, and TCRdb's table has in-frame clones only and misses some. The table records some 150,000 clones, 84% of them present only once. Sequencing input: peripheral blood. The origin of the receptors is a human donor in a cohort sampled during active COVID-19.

The CDR3 reads CASSLMEDTEAFF. The CDR3 nucleotides are TGTGCCAGCAGCTTGATGGAGGACACTGAAGCTTTCTTT. The genes are TRBV7-3 and TRBJ1-1; D is unresolved. From germline, CDR1 is SGHTA and CDR2 FQGTGA. The CDR3 is made up of 13 amino acids. Deletions cut 3 bases from V and 3 bases from J, with 8 bases between.

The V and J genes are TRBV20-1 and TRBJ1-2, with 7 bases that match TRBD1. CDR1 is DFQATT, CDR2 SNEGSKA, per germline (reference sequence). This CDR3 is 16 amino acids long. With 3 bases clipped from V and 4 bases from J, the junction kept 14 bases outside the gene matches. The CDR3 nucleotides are TGCAGTGCTAGTCCATCGGGACAGACCCCAGGCTATGGCTACACCTTC. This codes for CSASPSGQTPGYGYTF.

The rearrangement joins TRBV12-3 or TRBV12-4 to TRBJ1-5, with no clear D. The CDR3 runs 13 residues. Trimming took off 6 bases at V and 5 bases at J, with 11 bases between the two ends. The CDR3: CASSRTKDQPQHF. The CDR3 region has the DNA TGTGCCAGCAGCCGGACTAAAGATCAGCCCCAGCATTTT.

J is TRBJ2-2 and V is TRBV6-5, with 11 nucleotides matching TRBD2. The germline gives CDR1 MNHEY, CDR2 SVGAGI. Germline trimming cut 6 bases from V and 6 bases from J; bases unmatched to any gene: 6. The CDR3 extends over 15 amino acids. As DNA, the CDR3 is TGTGCCAGCAGCCGTAGCGGGGGGGCTTCCGGGGAGCTGTTTTTT. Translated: CASSRSGGASGELFF.

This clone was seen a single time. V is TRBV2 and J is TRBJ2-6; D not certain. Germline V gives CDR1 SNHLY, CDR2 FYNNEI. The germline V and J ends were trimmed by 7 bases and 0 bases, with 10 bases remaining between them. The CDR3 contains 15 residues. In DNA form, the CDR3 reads TGTGCCAGCACCCCGGAGTTCTCTGGGGCCAACGTCCTGACTTTC. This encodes CASTPEFSGANVLTF.

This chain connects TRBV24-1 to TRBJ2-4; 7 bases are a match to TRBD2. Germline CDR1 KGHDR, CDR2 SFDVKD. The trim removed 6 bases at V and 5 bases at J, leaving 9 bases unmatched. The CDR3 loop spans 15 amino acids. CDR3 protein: CATSLGGEGQNIQYF. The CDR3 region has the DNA TGTGCCACCAGTTTAGGAGGGGAGGGACAAAACATTCAGTACTTC.

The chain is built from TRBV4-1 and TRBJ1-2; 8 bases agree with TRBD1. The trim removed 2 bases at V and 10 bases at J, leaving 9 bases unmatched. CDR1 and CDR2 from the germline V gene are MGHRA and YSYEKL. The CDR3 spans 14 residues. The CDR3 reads CASSQPGQGYDYTF. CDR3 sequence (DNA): TGCGCCAGCAGCCAACCCGGACAGGGATACGACTACACCTTC.

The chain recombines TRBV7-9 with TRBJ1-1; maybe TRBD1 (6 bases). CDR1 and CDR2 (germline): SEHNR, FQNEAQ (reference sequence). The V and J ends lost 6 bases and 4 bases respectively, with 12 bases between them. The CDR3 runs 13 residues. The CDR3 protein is CASSPQGRTEAFF. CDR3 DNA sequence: TGTGCCAGCAGTCCACAGGGACGCACTGAAGCTTTCTTT. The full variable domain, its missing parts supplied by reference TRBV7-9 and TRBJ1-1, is DTGVSQNPRHKITKRGQNVTFRCDPISEHNRLYWYRQTLGQGPEFLTYFQNEAQLEKSRLLSDRFSAERPKGSFSTLEIQRTEQGDSAMYLCASSPQGRTEAFFGQGTRLTVV.

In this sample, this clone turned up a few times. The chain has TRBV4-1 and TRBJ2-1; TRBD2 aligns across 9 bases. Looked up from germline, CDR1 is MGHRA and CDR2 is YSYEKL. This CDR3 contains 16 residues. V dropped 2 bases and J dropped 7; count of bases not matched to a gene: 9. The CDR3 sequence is CASSQPWASGRNEQFF. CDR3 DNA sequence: TGCGCCAGCAGCCAACCGTGGGCGAGCGGGAGGAATGAGCAGTTCTTC.

The CDR3 region is CASTDRGRVQTQYF. DNA of the CDR3: TGTGCCAGCACAGACAGGGGGCGCGTACAGACCCAGTACTTC. This chain joins TRBV2 and TRBJ2-5, with TRBD1 matching over 10 bases. The ends lost 7 bases at V and 6 bases at J; junction bases unmatched: 8. CDR3 size: 14 residues. Germline CDR1 is SNHLY and CDR2 is FYNNEI.

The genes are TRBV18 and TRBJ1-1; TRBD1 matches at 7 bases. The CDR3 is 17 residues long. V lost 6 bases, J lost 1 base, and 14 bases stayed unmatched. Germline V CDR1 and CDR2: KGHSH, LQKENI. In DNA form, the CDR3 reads TGTGCCAGCTCCTCGGACAGGCTTTATGGAGAGAACACTGAAGCTTTCTTT. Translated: CASSSDRLYGENTEAFF.

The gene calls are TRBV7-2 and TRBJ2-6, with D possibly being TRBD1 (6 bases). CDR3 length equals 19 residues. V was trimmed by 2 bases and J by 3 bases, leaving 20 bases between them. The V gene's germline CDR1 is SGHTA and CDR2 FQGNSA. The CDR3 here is CASSLIGQGRGFGANVLTF. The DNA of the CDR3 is TGTGCCAGCAGCTTAATAGGCCAGGGGAGAGGCTTTGGGGCCAACGTCCTGACTTTC.

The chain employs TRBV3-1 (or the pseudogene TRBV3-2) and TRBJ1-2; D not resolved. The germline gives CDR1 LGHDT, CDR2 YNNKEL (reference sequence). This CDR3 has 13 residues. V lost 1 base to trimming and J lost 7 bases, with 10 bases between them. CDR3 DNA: TGTGCCAGCAGCCAAGGGTACGGGAGTGGCTACACCTTC. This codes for CASSQGYGSGYTF.

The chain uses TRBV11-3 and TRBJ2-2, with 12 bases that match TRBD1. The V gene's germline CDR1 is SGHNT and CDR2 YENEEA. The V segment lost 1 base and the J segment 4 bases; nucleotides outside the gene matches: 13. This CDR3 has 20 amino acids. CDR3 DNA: TGTGCCAGCAGCTTAGGCCCCCGGGACAGGGGGCGTTTGGTCACCGGGGAGCTGTTTTTT. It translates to CASSLGPRDRGRLVTGELFF.

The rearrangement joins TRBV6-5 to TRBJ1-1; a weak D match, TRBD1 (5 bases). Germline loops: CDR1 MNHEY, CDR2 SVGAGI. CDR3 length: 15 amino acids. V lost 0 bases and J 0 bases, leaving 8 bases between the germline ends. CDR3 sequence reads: CASSYSGGMNTEAFF. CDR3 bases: TGTGCCAGCAGTTACTCGGGGGGAATGAACACTGAAGCTTTCTTT.

Here the CDR3 DNA reads TGTGCCACCCCAGAGAGGCTCTCCAGCAATCAGCCCCAGCATTTT. Residues: CATPERLSSNQPQHF. The chain has TRBV24-1 and TRBJ1-5; D remains unclear. Germline V gene sequence: CDR1 KGHDR, CDR2 SFDVKD. V lost 9 bases, J lost 1 base, and 15 bases lay in between. CDR3 size: 15 residues.

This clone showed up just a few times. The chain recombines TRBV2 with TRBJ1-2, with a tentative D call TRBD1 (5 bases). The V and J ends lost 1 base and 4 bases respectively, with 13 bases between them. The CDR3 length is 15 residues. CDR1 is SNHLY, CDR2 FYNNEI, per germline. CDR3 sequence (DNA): TGTGCCAGCAGTGAAGGCGGGGGTAGAGGCTATGGCTACACCTTC. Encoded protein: CASSEGGGRGYGYTF.

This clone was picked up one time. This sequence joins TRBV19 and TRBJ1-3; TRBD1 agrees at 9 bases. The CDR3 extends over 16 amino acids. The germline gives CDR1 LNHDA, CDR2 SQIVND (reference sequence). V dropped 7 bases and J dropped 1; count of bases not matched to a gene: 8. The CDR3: CASILTGGASGNTIYF. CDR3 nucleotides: TGTGCCAGTATTCTCACAGGGGGCGCGTCTGGAAACACCATATATTTT.

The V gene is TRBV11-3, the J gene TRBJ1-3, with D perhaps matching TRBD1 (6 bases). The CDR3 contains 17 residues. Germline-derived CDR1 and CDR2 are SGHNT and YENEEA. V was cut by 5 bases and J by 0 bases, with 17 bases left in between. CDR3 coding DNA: TGTGCCAGCAGCCTATCCGGGACACCCGGCTCTGGAAACACCATATATTTT. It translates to CASSLSGTPGSGNTIYF.

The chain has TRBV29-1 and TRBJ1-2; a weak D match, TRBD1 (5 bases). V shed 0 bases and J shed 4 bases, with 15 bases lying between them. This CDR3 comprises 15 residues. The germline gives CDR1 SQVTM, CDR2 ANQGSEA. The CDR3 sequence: CSVEDLGGASYGYTF. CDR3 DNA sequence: TGCAGCGTTGAAGACTTAGGAGGGGCGAGCTATGGCTACACCTTC.

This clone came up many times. CDR3 nucleotide sequence: TGTGCCAGCAGCGCCCCCAGCAATGAGCAGTTCTTC. Protein: CASSAPSNEQFF. The rearrangement joins TRBV9 to TRBJ2-1, with D unclear. Between the trimmed V and J ends, which lost 3 bases and 6 bases, there was a span of 7 bases. The germline V gene has CDR1 SGDLS and CDR2 YYNGEE. The CDR3 extends over 12 amino acids.

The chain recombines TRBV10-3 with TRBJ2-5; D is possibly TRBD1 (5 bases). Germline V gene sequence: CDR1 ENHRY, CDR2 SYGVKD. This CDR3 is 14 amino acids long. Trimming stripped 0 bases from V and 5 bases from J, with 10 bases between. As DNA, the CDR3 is TGTGCCATCAGTGAGTCTGGTGGGGCGGAGACCCAGTACTTC. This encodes CAISESGGAETQYF.